This entry lists 17 T cell receptor beta chains sequenced from one sample in a study of cytomegalovirus exposure and HLA in healthy donors. Use of 60 Vbeta and 13 Jbeta primers characterized the PCR. The method was immunoSEQ multiplex PCR; TCRdb's version includes in-frame clones alone and lacks a portion of them. This table holds more than 150,000 clones, under 80% found once. Input material: PBMCs. The receptors shown here come from a woman aged 25 to 39 in good health and CMV-seropositive.

The CDR3 DNA follows: TGTGCCACCTGCCGTACGGGACTAGCGGGGTGTACCGGGGAGCTGTTTTTT. Protein product: CATCRTGLAGCTGELFF. This chain joins TRBV19 and TRBJ2-2; the match to TRBD2 covers 13 bases. The CDR3 extends over 17 amino acids. Germline assignment: CDR1 LNHDA and CDR2 SQIVND (reference sequence). The V and J ends lost 10 bases and 5 bases, in that order; junction bases with no gene match: 13.

The chain combines TRBV9 with TRBJ1-2, with a tentative D call TRBD1 (6 bases). Germline V lookup: CDR1 SGDLS, CDR2 YYNGEE. V was pared by 3 bases and J by 0 bases, with 9 bases between. CDR3 length: 14 residues. CDR3 DNA: TGTGCCAGCAGCGGAGGGGACACTAACTATGGCTACACCTTC. Translated: CASSGGDTNYGYTF.

This clone appeared a few times. This sequence joins TRBV29-1 and TRBJ2-3; no reliable D call. Between the trimmed V and J ends, which lost 8 bases and 5 bases, there was a span of 14 bases. From germline, CDR1 is SQVTM and CDR2 ANQGSEA. The CDR3 extends over 12 amino acids. The CDR3 coding sequence is TGCAGCCCGCGGTCCACGGGAGATACGCAGTATTTT. As protein: CSPRSTGDTQYF.

Turning to this clone: At one end the junction does not follow the germline gene, possibly because of a read error. This CDR3 is CASSQDPGETRYF. In DNA, the CDR3 is TGTGCCAGCAGCCAAGATCCGGGGGAGACCCGGTACTTC. The chain is built from TRBV4-2 and TRBJ2-5; perhaps TRBD2 as D (6 bases). This CDR3 has 13 residues. Germline values: CDR1 LGHNA, CDR2 YNFKEQ.

This chain connects TRBV7-3 to TRBJ2-3; 11 nucleotides match TRBD2. Germline V gene sequence: CDR1 SGHTA, CDR2 FQGTGA. The ends lost 2 bases at V and 3 bases at J; junction bases unmatched: 4. There are 16 residues in the CDR3. The CDR3 bases are TGTGCCAGCAGCTTATTCCCTAGCGGGGGGACAGATACGCAGTATTTT. Its protein product is CASSLFPSGGTDTQYF. Full variable domain (remainder filled in from reference TRBV7-3 and TRBJ2-3): GAGVSQTPSNKVTEKGKYVELRCDPISGHTALYWYRQSLGQGPEFLIYFQGTGAADDSGLPNDRFFAVRPEGSVSTLKIQRTERGDSAVYLCASSLFPSGGTDTQYFGPGTRLTVL.

The genes are TRBV13 and TRBJ1-4; tentatively, D is TRBD1 (5 bases). The CDR3 totals 14 residues. Trimming pared 2 bases from V and 7 bases from J, leaving 11 bases between. Germline loops: CDR1 PRHDT, CDR2 FYEKMQ (reference sequence). CDR3 sequence: CASSLRQGAEKLFF. The CDR3 DNA is TGTGCCAGCAGCTTAAGGCAGGGTGCTGAAAAACTGTTTTTT.

J is TRBJ2-3 and V is TRBV29-1, with 8 bases fitting TRBD1. The V and J ends lost 2 bases and 6 bases, in that order; junction bases with no gene match: 13. This CDR3 contains 16 residues. Germline CDR1 SQVTM, CDR2 ANQGSEA. Here the CDR3 reads CSVERPAGGDLDTQYF. In DNA, the CDR3 is TGCAGCGTTGAAAGGCCCGCAGGGGGCGATTTGGATACGCAGTATTTT.

V is TRBV29-1 and J is TRBJ2-7; 7 nucleotides match TRBD1. Germline values: CDR1 SQVTM, CDR2 ANQGSEA. This CDR3 spans 12 amino acids. V lost 6 bases and J lost 1; bases outside the gene matches: 3. The CDR3 nucleotides are TGCAGCGTAACAGGGGAATCCTACGAGCAGTACTTC. It specifies CSVTGESYEQYF.

This clone is a singleton in its sample. The chain carries TRBV6-5 and TRBJ1-1; perhaps TRBD1 as D (5 bases). V lost 4 bases, J lost 1 base, and 13 bases lay in between. CDR3 length: 15 residues. Per germline, CDR1 MNHEY and CDR2 SVGAGI. The CDR3 here is CASSSSSQGNTEAFF. The CDR3 coding sequence is TGTGCCAGCAGTTCTTCCTCTCAGGGGAACACTGAAGCTTTCTTT.

This clone was observed a single time. J is TRBJ1-4 and V is TRBV7-4; D remains ambiguous. The V gene lost 1 base and the J gene lost 0 bases, with 12 bases spanning the gap. Germline CDR1 SGHVT, CDR2 SQSDAQ. The length of the CDR3 is 17 residues. CDR3 protein: CASSLEASGSTNEKLFF. In DNA form, the CDR3 reads TGTGCCAGCAGCTTAGAGGCCTCGGGGTCAACTAATGAAAAACTGTTTTTT.

The chain combines TRBV4-1 with TRBJ1-2; TRBD1 matches 7 bases. This CDR3 comprises 14 residues. The V and J ends lost 5 bases and 4 bases, in that order; junction bases with no gene match: 7. Germline lookup yields CDR1 MGHRA and CDR2 YSYEKL. DNA for the CDR3: TGCGCCAGCAGCTATCAGGGGGGAGGCTATGGCTACACCTTC. This sequence encodes CASSYQGGGYGYTF.

The gene calls are TRBV7-2 and TRBJ1-2, with 11 nucleotides matching TRBD1. CDR3 length: 17 residues. V trimming: 5 bases; J trimming: 6 bases; junction bases outside the gene matches: 14. The germline gives CDR1 SGHTA, CDR2 FQGNSA. CDR3 DNA sequence: TGTGCCAGCAGCCCTTGGACAGGGGGCGGTTCGGGCAATGGCTACACCTTC. Residues: CASSPWTGGGSGNGYTF.

The chain couples TRBV11-3 to TRBJ1-1, with D perhaps matching TRBD1 (5 bases). This CDR3 spans 12 amino acids. Trimming cost V 5 bases and J 5 bases, with 9 bases left between them. Germline V lookup: CDR1 SGHNT, CDR2 YENEEA. The CDR3 loop is CASSAGGTEAFF. As DNA, the CDR3 is TGTGCCAGCAGCGCGGGGGGGACTGAAGCTTTCTTT.

The rearrangement links TRBV28 to TRBJ1-5; D not certain. Germline values: CDR1 MDHEN, CDR2 SYDVKM. Between the trimmed V and J ends, which lost 6 bases and 6 bases, there was a span of 15 bases. This CDR3 region has 14 residues. CDR3 DNA: TGTGCCAGCAGGGAAACAGTCACAAGTCAGCCCCAGCATTTT. Its translation: CASRETVTSQPQHF. The variable domain in full, completed from reference TRBV28 and TRBJ1-5, reads DVKVTQSSRYLVKRTGEKVFLECVQDMDHENMFWYRQDPGLGLRLIYFSYDVKMKEKGDIPEGYSVSREKKERFSLILESASTNQTSMYLCASRETVTSQPQHFGDGTRLSIL.

This chain connects TRBV7-9 to TRBJ2-7; a weak D match, TRBD2 (5 bases). V gave up 5 bases and J gave up 7 bases, with 15 bases separating them. The CDR3 spans 13 residues. Germline V gives CDR1 SEHNR, CDR2 FQNEAQ (reference sequence). CDR3 loop: CASSAPPRDEQYF. DNA for the CDR3: TGTGCCAGCAGCGCCCCTCCCCGGGATGAGCAGTACTTC.

The V and J genes are TRBV4-2 and TRBJ1-2; 8 nucleotides line up with TRBD1. Germline V CDR1 and CDR2: LGHNA, YNFKEQ. The CDR3 is 14 residues long. V lost 3 bases and J lost 4; bases outside the gene matches: 4. The CDR3 protein is CASSQRQGPYGYTF. The CDR3 nucleotides read TGTGCCAGCAGCCAGAGACAGGGGCCCTATGGCTACACCTTC.

V usage is TRBV5-1 and J usage is TRBJ2-3; 9 bases fit TRBD2. V gave up 5 bases and J gave up 7 bases; unmatched junction bases: 11. Germline-derived CDR1 and CDR2 are SGHRS and YFSETQ. This CDR3 comprises 15 residues. The CDR3 bases are TGCGCCAGCAGGACTCTGCGGGGGGGGGCAAATACGCAGTATTTT. Its protein is CASRTLRGGANTQYF.